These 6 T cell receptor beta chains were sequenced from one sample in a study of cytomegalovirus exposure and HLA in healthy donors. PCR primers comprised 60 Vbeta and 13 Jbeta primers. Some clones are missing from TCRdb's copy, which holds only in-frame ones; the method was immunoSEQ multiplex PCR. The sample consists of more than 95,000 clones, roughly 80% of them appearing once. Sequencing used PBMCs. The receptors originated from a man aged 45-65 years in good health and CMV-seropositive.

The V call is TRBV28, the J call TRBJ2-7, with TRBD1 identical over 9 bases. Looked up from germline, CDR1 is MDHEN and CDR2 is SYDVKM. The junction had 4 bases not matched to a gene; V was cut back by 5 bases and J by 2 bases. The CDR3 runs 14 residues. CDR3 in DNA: TGTGCCAGCAGTGCGGGACAGGGAACCTACGAGCAGTACTTC. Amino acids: CASSAGQGTYEQYF.

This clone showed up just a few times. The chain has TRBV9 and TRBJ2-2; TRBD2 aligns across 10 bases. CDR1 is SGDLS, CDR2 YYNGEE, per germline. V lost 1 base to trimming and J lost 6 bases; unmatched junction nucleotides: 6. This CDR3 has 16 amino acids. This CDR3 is CASSVSSLAGPGELFF. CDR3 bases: TGTGCCAGCAGCGTATCTTCACTAGCGGGGCCCGGGGAGCTGTTTTTT.

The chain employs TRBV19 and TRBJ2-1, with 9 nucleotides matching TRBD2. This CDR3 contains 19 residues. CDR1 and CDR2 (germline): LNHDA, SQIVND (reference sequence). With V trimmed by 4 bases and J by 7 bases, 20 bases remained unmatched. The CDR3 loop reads CASSKRAGYTRGGRNEQFF. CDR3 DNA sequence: TGTGCCAGTAGTAAACGGGCAGGGTATACGCGGGGGGGCAGGAATGAGCAGTTCTTC.

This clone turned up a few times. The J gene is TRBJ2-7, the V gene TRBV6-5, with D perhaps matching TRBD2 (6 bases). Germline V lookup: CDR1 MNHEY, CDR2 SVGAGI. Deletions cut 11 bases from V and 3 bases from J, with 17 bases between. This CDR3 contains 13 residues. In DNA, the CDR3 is TGTGCCGCGGGGCGGGCTACCGACTACGAGCAGTACTTC. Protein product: CAAGRATDYEQYF.

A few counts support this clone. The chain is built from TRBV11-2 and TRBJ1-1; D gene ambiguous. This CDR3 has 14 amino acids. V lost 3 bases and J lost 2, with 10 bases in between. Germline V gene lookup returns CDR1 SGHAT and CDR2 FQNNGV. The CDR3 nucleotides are TGTGCCAGCAGCTTTTTGAGGATAAACACTGAAGCTTTCTTT. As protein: CASSFLRINTEAFF.

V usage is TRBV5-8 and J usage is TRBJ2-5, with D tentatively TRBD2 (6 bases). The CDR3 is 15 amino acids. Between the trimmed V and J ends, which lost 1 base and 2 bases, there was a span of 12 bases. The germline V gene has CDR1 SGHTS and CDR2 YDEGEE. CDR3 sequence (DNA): TGTGCCAGCAGCTTGTTTCTGGGGGGACAAGAGACCCAGTACTTC. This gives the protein CASSLFLGGQETQYF.